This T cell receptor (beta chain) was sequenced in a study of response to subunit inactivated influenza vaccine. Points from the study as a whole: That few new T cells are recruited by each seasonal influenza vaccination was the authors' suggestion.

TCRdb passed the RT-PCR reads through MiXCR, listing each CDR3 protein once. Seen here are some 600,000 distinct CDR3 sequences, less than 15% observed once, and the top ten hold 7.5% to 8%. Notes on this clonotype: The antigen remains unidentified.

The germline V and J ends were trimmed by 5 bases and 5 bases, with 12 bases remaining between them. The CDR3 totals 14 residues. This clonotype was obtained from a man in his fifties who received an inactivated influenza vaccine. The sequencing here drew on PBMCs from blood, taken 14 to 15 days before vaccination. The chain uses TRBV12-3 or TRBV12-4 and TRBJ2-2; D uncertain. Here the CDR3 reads CASSPHPATGELFF. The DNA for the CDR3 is TGTGCCAGCAGTCCTCACCCCGCAACCGGGGAGCTGTTTTTT.